This T cell receptor beta chain appears in the sequencing data of a study of T cells after yellow fever vaccination. Whole-study context: Preparation used SMART-Seq v4 Ultra Low Input for the low-cell-number fractions.

With respect to this clonotype: What it binds is not known.

The study's findings and limits: Abundant contaminating clonotypes from the bulk population could appear in FACS-sorted repertoires. Reappearance after the booster was observed for most primary-vaccination clones (roughly 97% CD4, just over 85% CD8). A limited proportion of clonotypes was detected within both the CD4 and CD8 compartments.

From the 5' RACE reads, TCRdb called clonotypes with MiXCR, one entry per CDR3 protein. This sample carries some 99,000 distinct CDR3 sequences, about 5.8% of them seen once, and the ten largest clones take 35% to 45%. The material was CD8+ T cells sorted from PBMCs, obtained 10 days after the yellow fever booster vaccination. The TCR comes from a man younger than 35 who received the YFV17D yellow fever vaccine.

CDR3 in DNA: TGTGCCAGTAGTCACAGCATCTCTGGGGCCAACGTCCTGACTTTC. It yields the protein CASSHSISGANVLTF. The chain combines TRBV19 with TRBJ2-6; D unresolved. The CDR3 sequence is 15 residues long. The V and J ends lost 5 bases and 0 bases respectively, with 8 bases between them. Germline V CDR1 and CDR2: LNHDA, SQIVND (reference sequence).